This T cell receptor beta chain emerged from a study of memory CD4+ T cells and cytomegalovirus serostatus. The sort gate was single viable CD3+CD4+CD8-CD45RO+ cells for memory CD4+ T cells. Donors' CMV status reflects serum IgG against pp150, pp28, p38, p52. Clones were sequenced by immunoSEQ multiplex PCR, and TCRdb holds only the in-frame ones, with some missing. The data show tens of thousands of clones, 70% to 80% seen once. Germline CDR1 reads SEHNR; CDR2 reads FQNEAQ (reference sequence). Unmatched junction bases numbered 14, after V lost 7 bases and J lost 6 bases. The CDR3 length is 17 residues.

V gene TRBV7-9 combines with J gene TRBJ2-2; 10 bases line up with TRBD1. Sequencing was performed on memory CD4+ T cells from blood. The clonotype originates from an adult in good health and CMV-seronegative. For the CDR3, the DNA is TGTGCCAGCACCATCCCCTTGGGACAGGGGAGGCCCGGGGAGCTGTTTTTT. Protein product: CASTIPLGQGRPGELFF.